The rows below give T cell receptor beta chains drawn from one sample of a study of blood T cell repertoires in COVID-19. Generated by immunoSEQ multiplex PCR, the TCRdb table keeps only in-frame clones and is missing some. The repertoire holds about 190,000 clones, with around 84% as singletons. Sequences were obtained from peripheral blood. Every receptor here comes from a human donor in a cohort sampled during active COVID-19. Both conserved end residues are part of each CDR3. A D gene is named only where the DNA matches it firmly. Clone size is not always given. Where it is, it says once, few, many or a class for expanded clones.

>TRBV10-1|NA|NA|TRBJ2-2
CASSDWQGTGELFF
TGCGCCAGCAGTGATTGGCAGGGGACCGGGGAGCTGTTTTTT
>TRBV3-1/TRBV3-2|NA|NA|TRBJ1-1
CASSQDMSTEAFF
TGTGCCAGCAGCCAAGATATGAGCACTGAAGCTTTCTTT
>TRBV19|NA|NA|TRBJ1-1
CASTLETRPDTEAFF
TGTGCCAGTACCCTGGAAACCAGGCCGGATACTGAAGCTTTCTTT
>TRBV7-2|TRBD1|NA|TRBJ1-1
CASSAQGALGTEAFF
TGTGCCAGCAGCGCACAGGGGGCTTTAGGCACTGAAGCTTTCTTT
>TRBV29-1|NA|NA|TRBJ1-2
CSVEDTGPPGWNGYTF
TGCAGCGTTGAAGATACTGGTCCGCCAGGGTGGAATGGCTACACCTTC
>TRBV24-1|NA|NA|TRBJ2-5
CATSDPGAGTQYF
TGTGCCACCAGTGATCCAGGGGCGGGGACCCAGTACTTC
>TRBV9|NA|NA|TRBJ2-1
CASSPRRDNEQFF
TGTGCCAGCAGCCCCCGTCGGGACAATGAGCAGTTCTTC
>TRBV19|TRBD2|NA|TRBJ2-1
CASNPGLVHNEQFF
TGTGCCAGCAACCCGGGACTAGTCCACAATGAGCAGTTCTTC
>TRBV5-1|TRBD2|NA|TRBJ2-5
CASSGGTSGSFQYF
TGCGCCAGCAGCGGTGGGACTAGCGGGTCTTTCCAGTACTTC
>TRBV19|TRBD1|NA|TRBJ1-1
CASSKGQGAADTEAFF
TGTGCCAGTAGTAAGGGACAGGGGGCGGCGGACACTGAAGCTTTCTTT
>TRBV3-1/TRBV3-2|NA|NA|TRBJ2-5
CASSGGETQYF
TGTGCCAGCAGCGGCGGGGAGACCCAGTACTTC
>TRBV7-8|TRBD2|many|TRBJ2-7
CASSSPGLAVTYEQYF
TGTGCCAGCAGCTCACCGGGACTAGCGGTAACCTACGAGCAGTACTTC
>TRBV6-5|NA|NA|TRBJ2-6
CASSYEQAGANVLTF
TGTGCCAGCAGTTACGAGCAGGCCGGGGCCAACGTCCTGACTTTC
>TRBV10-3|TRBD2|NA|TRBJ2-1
CAISEKAKREIYNEQFF
TGTGCCATCAGTGAAAAAGCGAAGCGGGAGATCTACAATGAGCAGTTCTTC
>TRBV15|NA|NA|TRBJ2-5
CATSRDPGKETQYF
TGTGCCACCAGCAGGGATCCGGGTAAAGAGACCCAGTACTTC
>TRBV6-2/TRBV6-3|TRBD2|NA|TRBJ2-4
CASSYSGTKEVQYF
TGTGCCAGCAGTTATTCCGGGACTAAAGAAGTTCAGTACTTC
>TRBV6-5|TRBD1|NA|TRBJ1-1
CASRIGGQGREAFF
TGTGCCAGCAGGATAGGGGGCCAGGGTAGGGAAGCTTTCTTT
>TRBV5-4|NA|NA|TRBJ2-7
CASSLNSYEQYF
TGTGCCAGCAGCCTAAACAGCTACGAGCAGTACTTC
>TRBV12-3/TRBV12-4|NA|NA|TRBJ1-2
CASSFMSGAGYTF
TGTGCCAGCAGTTTCATGTCAGGGGCTGGCTACACCTTC
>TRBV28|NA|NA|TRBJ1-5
CASSLIVWVRQPQHF
TGTGCCAGCAGTCTTATCGTCTGGGTCAGGCAGCCCCAGCATTTT
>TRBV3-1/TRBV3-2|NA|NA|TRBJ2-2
CASSLGGNTGELFF
TGTGCCAGCAGTTTAGGGGGGAACACCGGGGAGCTGTTTTTT
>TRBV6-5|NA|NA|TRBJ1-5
CASRPRGRADQPQHF
TGTGCCAGCAGGCCGCGGGGCAGGGCTGATCAGCCCCAGCATTTT
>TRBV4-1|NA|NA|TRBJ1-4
CASSQGAATNEKLFF
TGCGCCAGCAGCCAGGGGGCGGCAACTAATGAAAAACTGTTTTTT
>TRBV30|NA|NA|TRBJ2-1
CAWSVGQGPYNEQFF
TGTGCCTGGAGTGTTGGTCAGGGGCCCTACAATGAGCAGTTCTTC
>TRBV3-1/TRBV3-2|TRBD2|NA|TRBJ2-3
CASSQGYGLAAADTQYF
TGTGCCAGCAGCCAAGGTTACGGACTAGCCGCCGCAGATACGCAGTATTTT
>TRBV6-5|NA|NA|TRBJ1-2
CASLWTGGYTF
TGTGCCAGCCTATGGACGGGGGGCTACACCTTC
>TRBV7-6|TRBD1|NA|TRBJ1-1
CASSWPGQGVAEAFF
TGTGCCAGCAGCTGGCCGGGACAGGGGGTCGCTGAAGCTTTCTTT
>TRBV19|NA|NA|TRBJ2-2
CASSIDGNGNTGELFF
TGTGCCAGTAGTATCGACGGGAACGGAAACACCGGGGAGCTGTTTTTT
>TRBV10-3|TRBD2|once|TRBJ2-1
CAIRSWGGESVGVGYNEQFF
TGTGCCATCAGATCGTGGGGGGGAGAGTCGGTAGGGGTCGGATACAATGAGCAGTTCTTC
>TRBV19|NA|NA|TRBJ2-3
CASTTGRGALTDTQYF
TGTGCCAGTACCACAGGACGGGGGGCGCTGACAGATACGCAGTATTTT
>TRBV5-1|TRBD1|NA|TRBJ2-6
CASSSTDRWNVLTF
TGCGCCAGCAGCTCGACGGACAGGTGGAACGTCCTGACTTTC
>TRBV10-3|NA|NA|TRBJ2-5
CAISESWRGREETQYF
TGTGCCATCAGTGAGTCTTGGAGGGGAAGAGAAGAGACCCAGTACTTC
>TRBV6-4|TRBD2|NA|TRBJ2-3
CASRRNRVFRDYGLDTQYF
TGTGCCAGCAGACGAAACAGAGTATTCCGGGACTATGGATTAGATACGCAGTATTTT
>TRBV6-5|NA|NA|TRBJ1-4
CASRMGPELNEKLFF
TGTGCCAGCAGGATGGGGCCAGAGCTTAATGAAAAACTGTTTTTT
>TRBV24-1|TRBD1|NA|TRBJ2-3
CATAGTGNSDTQYF
TGTGCCACTGCCGGGACAGGGAACTCAGATACGCAGTATTTT
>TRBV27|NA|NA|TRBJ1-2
CASSRGGNYGYTF
TGTGCCAGCAGCCGGGGGGGTAACTATGGCTACACCTTC
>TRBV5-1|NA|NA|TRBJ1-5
CASSPDSRQPQHF
TGCGCCAGCTCTCCAGACTCCCGACAGCCCCAGCATTTT
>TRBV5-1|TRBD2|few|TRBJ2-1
CASSLALGLAGGQSEQFF
TGCGCCAGCAGCTTGGCCCTAGGACTAGCGGGAGGGCAGAGTGAGCAGTTCTTC
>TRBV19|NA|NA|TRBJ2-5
CASSGGYQETQYF
TGTGCCAGTAGTGGGGGGTACCAAGAGACCCAGTACTTC
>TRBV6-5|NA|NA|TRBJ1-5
CAAGRGEGQPQHF
TGTGCCGCGGGGAGGGGCGAGGGTCAGCCCCAGCATTTT
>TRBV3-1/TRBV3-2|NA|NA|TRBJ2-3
CASSQEVRESTDTQYF
TGTGCCAGCAGCCAAGAGGTCCGGGAGTCGACAGATACGCAGTATTTT
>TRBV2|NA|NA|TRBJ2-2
CASSDSRGNTGELFF
TGTGCCAGCAGTGATTCCCGGGGGAACACCGGGGAGCTGTTTTTT
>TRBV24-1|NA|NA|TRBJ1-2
CATIAGSAMGNYGYTF
TGTGCCACCATCGCGGGCAGCGCGATGGGGAATTATGGCTACACCTTC
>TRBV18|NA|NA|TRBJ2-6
CASSKQGLRANVLTF
TGTGCCAGCTCAAAACAGGGTTTGAGGGCCAACGTCCTGACTTTC
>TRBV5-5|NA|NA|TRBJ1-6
CASSTGENNSPLHF
TGTGCCAGCAGCACGGGAGAAAATAATTCACCCCTCCACTTT
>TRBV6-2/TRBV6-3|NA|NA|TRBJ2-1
CASSTSTPSSYNEQFF
TGTGCCAGCAGTACATCGACACCAAGCTCCTACAATGAGCAGTTCTTC
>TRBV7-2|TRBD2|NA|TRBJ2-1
CASSFISGRAGEQFF
TGTGCCAGCAGCTTTATTAGCGGGAGGGCGGGGGAGCAGTTCTTC
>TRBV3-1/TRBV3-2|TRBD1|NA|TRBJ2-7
CASSQWDRPYEQYF
TGTGCCAGCAGCCAATGGGACAGACCCTACGAGCAGTACTTC
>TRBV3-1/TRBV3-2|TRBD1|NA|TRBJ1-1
CASSQVGQGTTEAFF
TGTGCCAGCAGCCAGGTCGGACAGGGGACAACTGAAGCTTTCTTT
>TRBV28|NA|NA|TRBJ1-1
CASSLQDTEAFF
TGTGCCAGCAGTTTACAGGACACTGAAGCTTTCTTT
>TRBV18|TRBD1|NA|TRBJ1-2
CASSRQGAEGYTF
TGTGCCAGCTCACGACAGGGGGCGGAAGGCTACACCTTC
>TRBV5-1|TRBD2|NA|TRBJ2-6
CASSPDGTRVSGANVLTF
TGCGCCAGCAGCCCCGATGGGACTAGGGTGTCTGGGGCCAACGTCCTGACTTTC
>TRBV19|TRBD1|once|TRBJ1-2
CASGQGLSYGYTF
TGTGCCAGTGGACAGGGGTTATCCTATGGCTACACCTTC
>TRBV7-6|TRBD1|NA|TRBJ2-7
CASSRDRGFYEQYF
TGTGCCAGCAGCCGGGACAGGGGGTTCTACGAGCAGTACTTC
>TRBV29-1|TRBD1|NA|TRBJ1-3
CSVEGGQGDRASGNTIYF
TGCAGCGTTGAAGGCGGACAGGGGGACAGAGCCTCTGGAAACACCATATATTTT
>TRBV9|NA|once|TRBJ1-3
CASRGSGNTIYF
TGTGCCAGCCGGGGCTCTGGAAACACCATATATTTT
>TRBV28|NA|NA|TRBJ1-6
CASRRGGSPLHF
TGTGCCAGCAGGCGGGGCGGGTCACCCCTCCACTTT
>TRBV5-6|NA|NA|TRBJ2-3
CASYRGGTDTQYF
TGTGCCAGCTACCGGGGTGGCACAGATACGCAGTATTTT
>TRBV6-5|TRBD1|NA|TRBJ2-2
CASRPRDRGVWELFF
TGTGCCAGCAGACCTCGGGACAGGGGCGTTTGGGAGCTGTTTTTT
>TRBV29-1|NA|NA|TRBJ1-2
CSVDPVWGDGYTF
TGCAGCGTTGATCCCGTGTGGGGGGATGGCTACACCTTC